One and the same sample provided the 5 T cell receptor beta chains below, sequenced in a study of blood T cells in healthy people across ages. A sample-barcoded 5' primer and a J-beta primer mix were used in a second PCR of roughly 7 to 12 cycles. TCRdb reanalysed the 5' RACE reads using MiXCR and keeps one entry per CDR3 protein. The table shows some 780,000 distinct CDR3 sequences, with around 50% occurring only once. Sequencing input: blood. All receptors derive from a man in his forties in good health.

Ten or more counts support this clonotype. V is TRBV7-2 and J is TRBJ2-3; 9 bases agree with TRBD2. V trimming: 1 base; J trimming: 1 base; junction bases outside the gene matches: 3. Per germline, CDR1 SGHTA and CDR2 FQGNSA. This CDR3 contains 16 residues. CDR3 in amino acids: CASSLGASGGTDTQYF. The CDR3 DNA reads as TGTGCCAGCAGCTTAGGGGCTAGCGGGGGCACAGATACGCAGTATTTT.

Note on this clonotype: This may be a read error, as it is one base from a much larger clone. The V call is TRBV27, the J call TRBJ2-3; D is uncertain. The CDR3 contains 13 residues. Germline V lookup: CDR1 MNHEY, CDR2 SMNVEV (reference sequence). CDR3 in DNA: TGTGCCTGCAGTTTTTTCCCCACAGATACGCAGTATTTT. Translating gives CACSFFPTDTQYF.

The table lists this clonotype with a few counts. The rearrangement uses TRBV28 and TRBJ2-7; perhaps D is TRBD1 or TRBD2 (5 bases each). Germline CDR1 is MDHEN and CDR2 is SYDVKM. The CDR3 extends over 14 amino acids. Trimming removed 6 bases from V and 3 bases from J, with 15 bases in between. As DNA, the CDR3 is TGTGCCAGCAGGGGGGTCAGATTGCTCTACGAGCAGTACTTC. It yields the protein CASRGVRLLYEQYF.

This chain links TRBV3-1 with TRBJ2-2; TRBD2 agrees at 12 bases. Germline V lookup: CDR1 LGHDT, CDR2 YNNKEL (reference sequence). The V segment lost 4 bases and the J segment 6 bases; nucleotides outside the gene matches: 3. There are 15 residues in the CDR3. CDR3 bases: TGTGCCAGCAGCCCCCGGACTAGCGGGGCCGGGGAGCTGTTTTTT. Translated: CASSPRTSGAGELFF.

The V call is TRBV27, the J call TRBJ2-5; TRBD2 matches at 7 bases. Germline-derived CDR1 and CDR2 are MNHEY and SMNVEV (reference sequence). With V trimmed by 1 base and J by 5 bases, 7 bases remained unmatched. This CDR3 spans 15 amino acids. The CDR3 coding sequence is TGTGCCAGCAGTTTATTAAACGGGAGGAAGGAGACCCAGTACTTC. It translates to CASSLLNGRKETQYF.